One and the same sample provided the 2 T cell receptor beta chains below, sequenced in a study of blood T cell repertoires in COVID-19. Using immunoSEQ multiplex PCR, the repertoire was profiled, and TCRdb retains in-frame clones only, with some absent. The sample records fewer than 200,000 clones, around 83% being singletons. The sequenced sample consisted of PBMCs or T cells enriched from blood (not recorded which). Every receptor here comes from a woman aged 50 to 60 in a cohort exposed to, infected with or recovered from COVID-19 (not recorded which).

This chain uses TRBV2 with TRBJ1-1; D is perhaps TRBD1 (6 bases). The CDR3 extends over 14 amino acids. The V and J ends lost 1 base and 5 bases respectively, with 11 bases between them. Germline loops: CDR1 SNHLY, CDR2 FYNNEI. CDR3 nucleotides: TGTGCCAGCAGTGAAGAAGAGGGGGTGACTGAAGCTTTCTTT. It is translated as CASSEEEGVTEAFF. Complete variable domain (other parts from reference TRBV2 and TRBJ1-1): EPEVTQTPSHQVTQMGQEVILRCVPISNHLYFYWYRQILGQKVEFLVSFYNNEISEKSEIFDDQFSVERPDGSNFTLKIRSTKLEDSAMYFCASSEEEGVTEAFFGQGTRLTVV.

V is TRBV4-3 and J is TRBJ2-2; 9 positions match TRBD1. The trim removed 4 bases at V and 3 bases at J, leaving 9 bases unmatched. Germline CDR1 and CDR2: LGHNA and YSLEER. This CDR3 comprises 17 residues. CDR3 coding DNA: TGCGCCAGCAGCCGTGTACAGGGGGCTTTTGACACCGGGGAGCTGTTTTTT. Amino acids: CASSRVQGAFDTGELFF.